Listed below are T cell receptor beta chains from one sample, sequenced in a study of T cells after yellow fever vaccination. TCRdb called the 5' RACE reads again in MiXCR, with one record for every CDR3 protein. The table has 350,000 or so distinct CDR3 sequences, roughly 7.5% seen once; the top ten hold approximately 15%. The sequenced sample was PBMCs, obtained roughly seven weeks after the first yellow fever vaccination. Receptors originate from a man aged 18 to 30 who received the YFV17D yellow fever vaccine. The CDR3 runs from the conserved cysteine through the conserved F or W.

J gene,CDR3 length,V gene,CDR3 protein
TRBJ2-1,18,TRBV7-9,CASSRPPRWVRSYNEQFF
TRBJ1-2,12,TRBV29-1,CSVVDRVGGYTF
TRBJ2-1,13,TRBV29-1,CSVWDRGNNEQFF
TRBJ1-4,14,TRBV5-1,CASSPGTGLEKLFF
TRBJ2-3,15,TRBV7-9,CASSLLGVSTDTQYF
TRBJ2-4,14,TRBV6-1,CASKVPGQGALQYF
TRBJ1-2,14,TRBV28,CASSWSGKDYGYTF
TRBJ2-7,14,TRBV5-1,CASSFNRGAYEQYF
TRBJ2-3,15,TRBV7-8,CASSLERGGRDTQYF
TRBJ2-6,13,TRBV30,CAWSNGGANVLTF
TRBJ2-6,14,TRBV15,CATNEGPGANVLTF
TRBJ1-5,17,TRBV5-1,CASSLGGGGLGYQPQHF
TRBJ1-4,15,TRBV4-3,CASSLDRATNEKLFF
TRBJ2-5,11,TRBV24-1,CATRQGETQYF
TRBJ1-1,14,TRBV30,CAWTGGHYMTEAFF
TRBJ2-7,16,TRBV9,CASSSPLGAGTYEQYF
TRBJ2-7,14,TRBV4-1,CASSQAGDSYEQYF
TRBJ1-1,18,TRBV12-3/TRBV12-4,CAISLTAATRARDTEAFF
TRBJ1-3,15,TRBV5-1,CASSLIGVSGNTIYF
TRBJ2-4,13,TRBV7-8,CASSLGEGTTQYF
TRBJ2-1,14,TRBV6-1,CASRKQGAGNEQFF
TRBJ2-1,13,TRBV3-1,CASSPMGPLGQFF
TRBJ2-3,12,TRBV5-1,CASRESTDTQYF
TRBJ2-5,16,TRBV6-1,CASSHRTGRAAETQYF
TRBJ2-3,15,TRBV12-3/TRBV12-4,CASSLSPASTDTQYF